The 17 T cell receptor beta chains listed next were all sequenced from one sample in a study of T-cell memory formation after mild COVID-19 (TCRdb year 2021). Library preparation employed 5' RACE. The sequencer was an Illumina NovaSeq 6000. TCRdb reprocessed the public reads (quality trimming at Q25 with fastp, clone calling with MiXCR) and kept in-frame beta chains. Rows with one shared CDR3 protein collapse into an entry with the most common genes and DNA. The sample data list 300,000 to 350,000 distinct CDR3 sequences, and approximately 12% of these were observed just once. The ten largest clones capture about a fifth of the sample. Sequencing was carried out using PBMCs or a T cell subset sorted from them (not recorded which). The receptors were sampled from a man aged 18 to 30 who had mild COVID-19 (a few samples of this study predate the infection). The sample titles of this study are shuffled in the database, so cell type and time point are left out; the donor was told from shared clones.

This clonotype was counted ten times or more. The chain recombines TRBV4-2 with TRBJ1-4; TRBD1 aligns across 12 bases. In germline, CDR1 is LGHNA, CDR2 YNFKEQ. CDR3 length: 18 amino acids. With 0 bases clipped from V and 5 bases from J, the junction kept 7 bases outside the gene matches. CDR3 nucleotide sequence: TGTGCCAGCAGCCAAGATTCGGGACAGGGGGCTCTGAATGAAAAACTGTTTTTT. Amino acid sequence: CASSQDSGQGALNEKLFF.

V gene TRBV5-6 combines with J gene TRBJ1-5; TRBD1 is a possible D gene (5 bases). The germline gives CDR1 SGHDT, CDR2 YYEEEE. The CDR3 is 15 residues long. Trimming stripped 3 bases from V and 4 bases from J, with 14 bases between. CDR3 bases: TGTGCCAGCAGCTCTAGAAGGGGTGGGAATCAGCCCCAGCATTTT. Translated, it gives CASSSRRGGNQPQHF.

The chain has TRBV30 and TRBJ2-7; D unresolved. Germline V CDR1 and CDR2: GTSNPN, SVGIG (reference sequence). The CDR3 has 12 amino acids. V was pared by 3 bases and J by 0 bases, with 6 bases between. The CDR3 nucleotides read TGTGCCTGGAGGGCCGTCTCCTACGAGCAGTACTTC. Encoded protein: CAWRAVSYEQYF. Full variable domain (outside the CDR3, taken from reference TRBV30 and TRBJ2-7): SQTIHQWPATLVQPVGSPLSLECTVEGTSNPNLYWYRQAAGRGLQLLFYSVGIGQISSEVPQNLSASRPQDRQFILSSKKLLLSDSGFYLCAWRAVSYEQYFGPGTRLTVT.

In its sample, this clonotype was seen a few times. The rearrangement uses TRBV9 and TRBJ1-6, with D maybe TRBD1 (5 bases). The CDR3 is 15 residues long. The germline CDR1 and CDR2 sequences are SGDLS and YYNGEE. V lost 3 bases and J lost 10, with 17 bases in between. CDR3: CASSAASGPGSPLHF. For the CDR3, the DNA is TGTGCCAGCAGCGCCGCATCAGGGCCTGGGTCACCCCTCCACTTT.

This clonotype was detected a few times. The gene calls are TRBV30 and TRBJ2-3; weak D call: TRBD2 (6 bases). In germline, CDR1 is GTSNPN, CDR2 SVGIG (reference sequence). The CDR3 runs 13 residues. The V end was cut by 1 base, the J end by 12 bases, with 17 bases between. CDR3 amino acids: CAWSASFDSGQYF. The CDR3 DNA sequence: TGTGCCTGGAGTGCATCCTTTGATAGCGGTCAGTATTTT.

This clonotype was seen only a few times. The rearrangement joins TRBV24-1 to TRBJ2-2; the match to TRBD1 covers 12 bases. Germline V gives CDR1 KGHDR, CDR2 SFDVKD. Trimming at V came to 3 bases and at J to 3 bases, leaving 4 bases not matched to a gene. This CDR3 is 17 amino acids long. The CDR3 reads CATSDTGTGGYTGELFF. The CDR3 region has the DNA TGTGCCACCAGTGATACCGGGACAGGGGGCTACACCGGGGAGCTGTTTTTT.

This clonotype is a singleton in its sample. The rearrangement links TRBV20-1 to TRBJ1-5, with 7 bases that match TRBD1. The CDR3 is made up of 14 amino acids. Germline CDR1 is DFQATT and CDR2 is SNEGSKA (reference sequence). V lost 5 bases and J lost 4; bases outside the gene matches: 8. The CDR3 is CSAAQGIVNQPQHF. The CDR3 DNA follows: TGCAGTGCTGCACAGGGGATAGTGAATCAGCCCCAGCATTTT.

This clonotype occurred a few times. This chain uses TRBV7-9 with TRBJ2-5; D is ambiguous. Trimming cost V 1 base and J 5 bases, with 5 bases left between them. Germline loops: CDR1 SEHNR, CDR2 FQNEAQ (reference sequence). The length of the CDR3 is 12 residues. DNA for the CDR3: TGTGCCAGCAGCTTAGTGTACGAGACCCAGTACTTC. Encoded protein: CASSLVYETQYF.

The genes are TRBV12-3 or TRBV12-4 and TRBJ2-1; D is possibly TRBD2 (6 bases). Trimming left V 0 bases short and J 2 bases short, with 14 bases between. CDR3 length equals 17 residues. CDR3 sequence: CASSLAPGVVTYNEQFF. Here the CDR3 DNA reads TGTGCCAGCAGTTTAGCGCCGGGGGTCGTCACCTACAATGAGCAGTTCTTC.

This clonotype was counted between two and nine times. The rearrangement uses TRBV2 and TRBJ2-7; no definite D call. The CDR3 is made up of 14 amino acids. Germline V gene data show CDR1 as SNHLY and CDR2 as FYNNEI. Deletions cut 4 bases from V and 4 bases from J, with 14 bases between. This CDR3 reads CASSGLGSRYEQYV. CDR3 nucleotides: TGTGCCAGCAGTGGTTTGGGAAGTCGTTACGAGCAGTACGTC.

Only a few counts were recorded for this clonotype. The CDR3 coding sequence is TGTGCCAGCAGCGCATCACTAGGGGGCAATGAGCAGTTCTTC. Its translation: CASSASLGGNEQFF. The gene calls are TRBV7-8 and TRBJ2-1; D might be TRBD1 (6 bases). The germline V gene has CDR1 SGHVS and CDR2 FQNEAQ. The CDR3 runs 14 residues. The germline V and J ends were trimmed by 5 bases and 6 bases, with 14 bases remaining between them.

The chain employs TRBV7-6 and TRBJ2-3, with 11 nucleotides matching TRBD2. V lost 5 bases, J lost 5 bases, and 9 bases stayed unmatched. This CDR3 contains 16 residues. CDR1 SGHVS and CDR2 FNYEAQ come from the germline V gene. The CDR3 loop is CASSQMASGGLDTQYF. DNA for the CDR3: TGTGCCAGCAGCCAGATGGCTAGCGGGGGGTTAGATACGCAGTATTTT.

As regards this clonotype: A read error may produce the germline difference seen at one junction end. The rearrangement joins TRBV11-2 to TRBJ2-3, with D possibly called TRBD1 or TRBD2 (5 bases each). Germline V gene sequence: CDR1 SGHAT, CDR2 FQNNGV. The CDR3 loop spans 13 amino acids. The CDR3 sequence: CASSPGTTDTRYF. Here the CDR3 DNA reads TGTGCCAGCAGCCCAGGGACCACAGATACGCGGTATTTT.

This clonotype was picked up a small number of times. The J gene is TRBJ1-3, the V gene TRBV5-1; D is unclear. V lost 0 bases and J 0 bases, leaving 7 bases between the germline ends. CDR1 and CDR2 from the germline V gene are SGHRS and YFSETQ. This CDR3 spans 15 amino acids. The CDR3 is CASSLDGYSGNTIYF. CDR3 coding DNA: TGCGCCAGCAGCTTGGACGGATACTCTGGAAACACCATATATTTT.

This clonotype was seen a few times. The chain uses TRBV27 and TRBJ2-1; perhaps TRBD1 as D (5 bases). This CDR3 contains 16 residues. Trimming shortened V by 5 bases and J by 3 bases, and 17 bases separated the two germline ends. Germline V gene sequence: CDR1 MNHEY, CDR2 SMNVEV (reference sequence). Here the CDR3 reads CASSQPPRAYYNEQFF. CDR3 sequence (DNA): TGTGCCAGCAGTCAACCCCCCAGGGCCTACTACAATGAGCAGTTCTTC.

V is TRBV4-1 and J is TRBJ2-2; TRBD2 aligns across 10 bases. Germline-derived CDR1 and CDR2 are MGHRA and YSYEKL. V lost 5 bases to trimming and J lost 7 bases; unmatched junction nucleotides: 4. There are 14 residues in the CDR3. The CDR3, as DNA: TGCGCCAGCAGCTTTAGCGGGGGGATCGGGGAGCTGTTTTTT. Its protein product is CASSFSGGIGELFF.

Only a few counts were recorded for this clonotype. The CDR3 region has the DNA TGCGCCAGCAGCCCCCAGTCGGGGTACACTGAAGCTTTCTTT. This encodes CASSPQSGYTEAFF. This sequence joins TRBV5-1 and TRBJ1-1; no definite D call. Germline assignment: CDR1 SGHRS and CDR2 YFSETQ. The CDR3 is made up of 14 amino acids. V gave up 4 bases and J gave up 3 bases, with 13 bases separating them.